This TCR beta chain was retrieved from a study of shared clonotypes between healthy human individuals. The input for sorted-subset replicate PCRs was approximately 200 ng DNA, some 28,000 T cell genomes. Only in-frame clones appear in the TCRdb table, and some are missing; sequencing was by immunoSEQ multiplex PCR. The table lists some 2 million clones, just under 95% of them singletons. Naive CD8 cells were CD45RO-negative, positively selected for CCR7, excluding terminally differentiated effector memory CD45RA+ cells. Participating donors were healthy, HIV-negative adults free of recent acute infections or vaccinations. J was trimmed by 3 bases and V by 4 bases; bases with no gene match: 2. CDR3 size: 14 residues. Germline CDR1 and CDR2: LNHNV and YYDKDF (reference sequence).

The origin of this receptor is a man aged 18 to 30 in good health. The sequencing input was naive CD8+ T cells sorted from blood. V and J are TRBV15 and TRBJ2-1; the match to TRBD2 covers 8 bases. Here the CDR3 DNA reads TGTGCCACCAGCAACGGGAGGGACTACAATGAGCAGTTCTTC. Encoded protein: CATSNGRDYNEQFF.